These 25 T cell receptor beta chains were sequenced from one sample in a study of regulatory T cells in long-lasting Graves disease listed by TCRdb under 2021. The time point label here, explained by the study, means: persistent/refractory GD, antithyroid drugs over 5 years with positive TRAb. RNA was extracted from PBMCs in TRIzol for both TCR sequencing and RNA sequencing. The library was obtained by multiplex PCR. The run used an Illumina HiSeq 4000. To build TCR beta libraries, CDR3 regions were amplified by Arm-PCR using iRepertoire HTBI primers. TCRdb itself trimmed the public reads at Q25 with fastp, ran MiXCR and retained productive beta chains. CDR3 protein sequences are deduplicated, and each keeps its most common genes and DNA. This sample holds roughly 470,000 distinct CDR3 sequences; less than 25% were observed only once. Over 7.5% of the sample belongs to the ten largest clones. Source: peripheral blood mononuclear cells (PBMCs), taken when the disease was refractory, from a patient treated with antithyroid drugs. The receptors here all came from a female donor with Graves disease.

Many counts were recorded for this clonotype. The CDR3 nucleotides read TGTGCCAGCAGCGCGAGCAGGGGGACAGCCCAAGAGACCCAGTACTTC. Amino acids: CASSASRGTAQETQYF. The chain combines TRBV7-2 with TRBJ2-5, with 7 positions matching TRBD1. Germline CDR1 is SGHTA and CDR2 is FQGNSA. CDR3 length: 16 residues. With V trimmed by 5 bases and J by 1 base, 10 bases remained unmatched.

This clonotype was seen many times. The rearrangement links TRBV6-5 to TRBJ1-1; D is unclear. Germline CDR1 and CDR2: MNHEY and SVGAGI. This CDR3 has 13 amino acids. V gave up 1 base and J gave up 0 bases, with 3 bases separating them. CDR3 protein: CASSYWLNTEAFF. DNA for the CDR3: TGTGCCAGCAGTTACTGGTTGAACACTGAAGCTTTCTTT.

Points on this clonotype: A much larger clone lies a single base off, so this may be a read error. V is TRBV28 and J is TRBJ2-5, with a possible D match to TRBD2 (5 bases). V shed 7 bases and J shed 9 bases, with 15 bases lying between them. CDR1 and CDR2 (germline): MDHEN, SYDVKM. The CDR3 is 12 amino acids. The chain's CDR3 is CASKDGVEAQYF. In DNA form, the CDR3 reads TGTGCCAGCAAAGACGGGGTGGAGGCCCAGTACTTC.

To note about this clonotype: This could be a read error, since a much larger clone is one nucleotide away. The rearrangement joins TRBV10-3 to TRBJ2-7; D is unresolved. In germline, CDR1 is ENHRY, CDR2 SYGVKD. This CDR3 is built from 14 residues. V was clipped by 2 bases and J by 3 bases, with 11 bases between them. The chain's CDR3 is CAISESSNVYEQYF. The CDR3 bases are TGTGCCATCAGTGAGAGTTCGAATGTCTACGAGCAGTACTTC.

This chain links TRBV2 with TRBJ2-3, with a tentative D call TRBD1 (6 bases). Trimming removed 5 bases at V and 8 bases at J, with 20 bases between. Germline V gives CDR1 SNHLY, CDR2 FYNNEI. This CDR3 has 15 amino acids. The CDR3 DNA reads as TGTGCCAGCAGTCCTACAGGGATACGTCGTGTTACGCAGTATTTT. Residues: CASSPTGIRRVTQYF. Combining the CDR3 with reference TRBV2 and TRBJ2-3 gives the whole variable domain EPEVTQTPSHQVTQMGQEVILRCVPISNHLYFYWYRQILGQKVEFLVSFYNNEISEKSEIFDDQFSVERPDGSNFTLKIRSTKLEDSAMYFCASSPTGIRRVTQYFGPGTRLTVL.

The CDR3 sequence is CASSQEITTRSSYEQYF. In nucleotides, the CDR3 is TGTGCCAGCAGCCAAGAAATAACGACAAGGAGCTCCTACGAGCAGTACTTC. The chain has TRBV4-2 and TRBJ2-7, with D hard to call. The CDR3 extends over 17 amino acids. Germline V gene data show CDR1 as LGHNA and CDR2 as YNFKEQ. V was cut by 0 bases and J by 0 bases, with 15 bases left in between.

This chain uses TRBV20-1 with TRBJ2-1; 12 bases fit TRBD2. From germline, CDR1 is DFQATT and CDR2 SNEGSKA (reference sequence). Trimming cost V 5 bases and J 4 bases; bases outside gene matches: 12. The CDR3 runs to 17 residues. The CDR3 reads CSASRSPSGRGYNEQFF. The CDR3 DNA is TGCAGTGCTTCCCGGTCCCCTAGCGGGAGGGGTTACAATGAGCAGTTCTTC.

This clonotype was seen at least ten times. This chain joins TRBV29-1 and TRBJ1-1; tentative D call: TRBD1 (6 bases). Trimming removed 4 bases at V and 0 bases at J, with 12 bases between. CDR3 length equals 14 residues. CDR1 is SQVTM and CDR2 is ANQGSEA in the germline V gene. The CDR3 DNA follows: TGCAGCGTTGGGGAGGCAGGGGTGAACACTGAAGCTTTCTTT. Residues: CSVGEAGVNTEAFF.

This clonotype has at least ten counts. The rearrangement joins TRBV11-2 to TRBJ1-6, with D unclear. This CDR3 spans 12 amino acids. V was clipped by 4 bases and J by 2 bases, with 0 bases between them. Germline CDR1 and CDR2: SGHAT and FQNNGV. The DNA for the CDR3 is TGTGCCAGCAGCTCCTATAATTCACCCCTCCACTTT. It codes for CASSSYNSPLHF.

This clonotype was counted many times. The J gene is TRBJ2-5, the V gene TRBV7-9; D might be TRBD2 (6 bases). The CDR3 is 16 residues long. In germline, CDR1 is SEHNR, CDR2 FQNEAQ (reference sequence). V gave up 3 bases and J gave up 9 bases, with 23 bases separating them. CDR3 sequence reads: CASSFLPGDSPRAQYF. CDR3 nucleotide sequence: TGTGCCAGCAGCTTCCTACCCGGGGACTCCCCCAGGGCCCAGTACTTC.

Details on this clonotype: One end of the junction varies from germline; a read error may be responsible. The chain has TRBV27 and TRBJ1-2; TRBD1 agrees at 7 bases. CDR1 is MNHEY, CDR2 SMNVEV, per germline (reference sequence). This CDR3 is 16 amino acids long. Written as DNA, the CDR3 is TGTGCCAGCAGTACTAATAAGAGGGGGCATAACTGTGGCTACACCTTC. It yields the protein CASSTNKRGHNCGYTF.

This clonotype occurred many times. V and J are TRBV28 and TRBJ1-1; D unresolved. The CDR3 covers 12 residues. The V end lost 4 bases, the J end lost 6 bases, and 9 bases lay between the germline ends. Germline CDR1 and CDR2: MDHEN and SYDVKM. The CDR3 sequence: CASSSYFAEAFF. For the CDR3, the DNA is TGTGCCAGCAGTTCATACTTCGCTGAAGCTTTCTTT.

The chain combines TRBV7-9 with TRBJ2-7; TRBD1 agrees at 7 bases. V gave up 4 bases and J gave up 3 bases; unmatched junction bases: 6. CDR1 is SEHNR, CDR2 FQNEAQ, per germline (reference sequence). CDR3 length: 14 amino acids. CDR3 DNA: TGTGCCAGCAGCTCCGGGACAGATTACTACGAGCAGTACTTC. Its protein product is CASSSGTDYYEQYF.

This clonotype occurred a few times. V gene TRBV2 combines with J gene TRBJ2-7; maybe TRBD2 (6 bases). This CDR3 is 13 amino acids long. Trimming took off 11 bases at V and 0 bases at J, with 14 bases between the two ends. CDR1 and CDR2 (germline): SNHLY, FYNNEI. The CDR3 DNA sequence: TGTGCCGGGCAAGGAGGGTACTCCTACGAGCAGTACTTC. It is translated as CAGQGGYSYEQYF.

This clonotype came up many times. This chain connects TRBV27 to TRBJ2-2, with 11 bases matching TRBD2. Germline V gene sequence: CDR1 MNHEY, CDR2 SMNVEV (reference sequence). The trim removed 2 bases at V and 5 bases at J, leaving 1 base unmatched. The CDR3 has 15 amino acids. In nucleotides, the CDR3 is TGTGCCAGCAGTTTAGGGACTAGCGGTACCGGGGAGCTGTTTTTT. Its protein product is CASSLGTSGTGELFF.

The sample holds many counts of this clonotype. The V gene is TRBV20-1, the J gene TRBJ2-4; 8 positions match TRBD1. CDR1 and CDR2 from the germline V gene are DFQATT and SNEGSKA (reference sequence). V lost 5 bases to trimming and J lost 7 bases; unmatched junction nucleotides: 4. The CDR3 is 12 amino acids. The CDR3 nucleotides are TGCAGTGCTCACAGGGGGGCGAACATTCAGTACTTC. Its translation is CSAHRGANIQYF.

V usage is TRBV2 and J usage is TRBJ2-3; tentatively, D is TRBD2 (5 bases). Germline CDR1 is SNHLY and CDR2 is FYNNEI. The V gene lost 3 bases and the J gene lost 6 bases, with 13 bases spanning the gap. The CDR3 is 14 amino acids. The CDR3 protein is CASSESSFSDTQYF. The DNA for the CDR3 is TGTGCCAGCAGTGAGTCTAGCTTTTCGGATACGCAGTATTTT. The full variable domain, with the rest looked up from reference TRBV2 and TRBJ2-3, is EPEVTQTPSHQVTQMGQEVILRCVPISNHLYFYWYRQILGQKVEFLVSFYNNEISEKSEIFDDQFSVERPDGSNFTLKIRSTKLEDSAMYFCASSESSFSDTQYFGPGTRLTVL.

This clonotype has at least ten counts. This chain's CDR3 is CASSSRTSGTTGELFF. CDR3 sequence (DNA): TGTGCCAGCAGCTCCAGGACTAGCGGGACTACCGGGGAGCTGTTTTTT. The gene calls are TRBV11-1 and TRBJ2-2, with TRBD2 identical over 12 bases. The germline V gene has CDR1 SGHAT and CDR2 FQDESV (reference sequence). The CDR3 runs 16 residues. V lost 4 bases and J lost 5; bases outside the gene matches: 5.

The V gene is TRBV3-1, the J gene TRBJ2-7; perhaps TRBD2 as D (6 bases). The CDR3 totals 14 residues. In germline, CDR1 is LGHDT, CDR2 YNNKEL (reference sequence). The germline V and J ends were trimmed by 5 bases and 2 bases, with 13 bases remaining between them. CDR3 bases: TGTGCCAGCAGCTCGGGACTTGAAGCCTACGAGCAGTACTTC. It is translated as CASSSGLEAYEQYF.

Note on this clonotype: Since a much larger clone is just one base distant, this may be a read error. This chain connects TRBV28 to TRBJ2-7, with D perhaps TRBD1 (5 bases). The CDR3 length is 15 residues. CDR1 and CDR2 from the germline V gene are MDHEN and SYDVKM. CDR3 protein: CASSLPGPPSCEQYF. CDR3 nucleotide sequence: TGTGCCAGCAGTTTACCAGGGCCCCCCTCCTGCGAGCAGTACTTC.

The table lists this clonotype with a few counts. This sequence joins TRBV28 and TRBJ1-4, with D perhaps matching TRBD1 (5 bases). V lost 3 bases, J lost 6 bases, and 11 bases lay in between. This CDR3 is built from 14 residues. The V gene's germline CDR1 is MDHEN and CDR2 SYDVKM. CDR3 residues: CASSFVTRDEKLFF. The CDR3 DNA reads TGTGCCAGCAGTTTTGTGACCAGGGATGAAAAACTGTTTTTT.

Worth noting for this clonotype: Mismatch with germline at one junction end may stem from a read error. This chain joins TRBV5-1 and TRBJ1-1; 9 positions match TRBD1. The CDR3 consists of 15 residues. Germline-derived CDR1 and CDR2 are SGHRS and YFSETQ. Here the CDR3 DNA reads TGTGCCAGCAGCTTGGCCAACAGGGGGCCCACTGAAGCTTTCTTT. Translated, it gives CASSLANRGPTEAFF. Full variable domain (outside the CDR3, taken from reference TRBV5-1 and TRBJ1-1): KAGVTQTPRYLIKTRGQQVTLSCSPISGHRSVSWYQQTPGQGLQFLFEYFSETQRNKGNFPGRFSGRQFSNSRSEMNVSTLELGDSALYLCASSLANRGPTEAFFGQGTRLTVV.

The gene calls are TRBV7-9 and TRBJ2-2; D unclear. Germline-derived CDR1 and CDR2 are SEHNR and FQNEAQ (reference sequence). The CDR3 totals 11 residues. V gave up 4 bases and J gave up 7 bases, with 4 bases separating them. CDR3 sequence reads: CASSWRGELFF. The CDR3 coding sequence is TGTGCCAGCAGCTGGCGCGGGGAGCTGTTTTTT. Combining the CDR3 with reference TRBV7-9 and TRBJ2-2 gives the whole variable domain DTGVSQNPRHKITKRGQNVTFRCDPISEHNRLYWYRQTLGQGPEFLTYFQNEAQLEKSRLLSDRFSAERPKGSFSTLEIQRTEQGDSAMYLCASSWRGELFFGEGSRLTVL.

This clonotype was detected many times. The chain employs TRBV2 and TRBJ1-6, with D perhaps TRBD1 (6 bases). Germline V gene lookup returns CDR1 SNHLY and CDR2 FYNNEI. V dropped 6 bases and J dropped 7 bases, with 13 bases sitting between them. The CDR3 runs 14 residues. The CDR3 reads CASSLQGGNSPLHF. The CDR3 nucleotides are TGTGCCAGCAGCCTACAGGGAGGGAATTCACCCCTCCACTTT.

CDR3: CASSIEWAEETQYF. CDR3 DNA: TGTGCCAGTAGTATAGAATGGGCCGAAGAGACCCAGTACTTC. The rearrangement joins TRBV19 to TRBJ2-5; D is unresolved. CDR3 length equals 14 residues. Germline CDR1 LNHDA, CDR2 SQIVND (reference sequence). The germline V and J ends were trimmed by 0 bases and 3 bases, with 8 bases remaining between them.